This T cell receptor beta chain was sequenced during a study of blood T cell repertoires in COVID-19. Overall study: The United States, Italy and Spain provided the acute and convalescent COVID-19 samples. PBMCs, B-cell-depleted T cells, or T cells provided the cDNA or gDNA that made up the material.

How the authors handled the data: Estimated nucleated cell counts came from reference gene primer amplification. The method was immunoSEQ multiplex PCR; TCRdb's version includes in-frame clones alone and lacks a portion of them. Clone size and the V and J calls come from that table; the DNA yielded D and trimming. The data contain 100,000 or so clones, roughly 80% of them seen just once; the ten biggest clones take up approximately 9.8%. The CDR3 length is 14 residues. The germline gives CDR1 MNHEY, CDR2 SVGEGT. V was trimmed by 0 bases and J by 5 bases, leaving 10 bases between them. The source is a man in his 60s with active or convalescent COVID-19. The chain couples TRBV6-2 or TRBV6-3 to TRBJ1-2, with D hard to call. The specimen was peripheral blood. The CDR3 DNA sequence: TGTGCCAGCAGTTACTCCGGACGGGGATATGGCTACACCTTC. Protein product: CASSYSGRGYGYTF.